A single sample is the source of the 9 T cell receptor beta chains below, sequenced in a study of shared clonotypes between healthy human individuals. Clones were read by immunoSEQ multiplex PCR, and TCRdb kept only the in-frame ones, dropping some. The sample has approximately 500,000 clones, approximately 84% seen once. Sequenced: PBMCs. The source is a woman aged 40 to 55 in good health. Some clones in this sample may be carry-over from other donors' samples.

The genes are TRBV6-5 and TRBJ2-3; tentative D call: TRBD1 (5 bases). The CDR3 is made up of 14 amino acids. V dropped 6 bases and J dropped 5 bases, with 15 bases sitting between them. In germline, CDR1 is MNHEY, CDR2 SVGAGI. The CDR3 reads CASRPGWAEDTQYF. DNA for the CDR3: TGTGCCAGCAGGCCAGGGTGGGCCGAAGATACGCAGTATTTT.

CDR3: CASSQDEGGMSEQFF. The CDR3 region has the DNA TGCGCCAGCAGCCAAGATGAGGGGGGGATGAGTGAGCAGTTCTTC. The genes are TRBV4-1 and TRBJ2-1, with D possibly TRBD2 on 7 matching bases. The V end lost 0 bases, the J end lost 9 bases, and 15 bases lay between the germline ends. Germline V gene data show CDR1 as MGHRA and CDR2 as YSYEKL. The CDR3 is 15 amino acids.

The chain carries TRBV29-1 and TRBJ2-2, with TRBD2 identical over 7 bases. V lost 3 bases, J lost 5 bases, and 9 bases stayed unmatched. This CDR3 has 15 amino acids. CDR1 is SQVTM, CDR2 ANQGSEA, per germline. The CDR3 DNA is TGCAGCGTTGACGGCGGGAAAGCGGGGACCGGGGAGCTGTTTTTT. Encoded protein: CSVDGGKAGTGELFF.

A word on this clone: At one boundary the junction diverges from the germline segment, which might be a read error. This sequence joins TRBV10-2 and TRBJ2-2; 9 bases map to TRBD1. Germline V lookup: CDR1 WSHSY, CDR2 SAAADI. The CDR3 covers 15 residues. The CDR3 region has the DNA TGCGCCAGCAGGTCTGGGACAGGGCCTACCGGGAAGCTGTTTTTT. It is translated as CASRSGTGPTGKLFF.

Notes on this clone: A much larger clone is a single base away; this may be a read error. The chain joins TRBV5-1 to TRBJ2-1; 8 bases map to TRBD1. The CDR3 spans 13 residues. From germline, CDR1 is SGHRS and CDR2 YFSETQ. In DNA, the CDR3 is TGCGCCATCAGCGGCCAGGGGGCAAATGAGCAGTTCTTC. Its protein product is CAISGQGANEQFF.

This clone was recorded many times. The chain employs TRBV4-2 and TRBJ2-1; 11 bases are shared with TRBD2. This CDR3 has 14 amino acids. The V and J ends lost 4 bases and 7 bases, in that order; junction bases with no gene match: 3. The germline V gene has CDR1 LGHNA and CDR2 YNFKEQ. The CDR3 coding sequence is TGTGCCAGCAGCCGACGACTAGCGGGAAATGAGCAGTTCTTC. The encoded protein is CASSRRLAGNEQFF.

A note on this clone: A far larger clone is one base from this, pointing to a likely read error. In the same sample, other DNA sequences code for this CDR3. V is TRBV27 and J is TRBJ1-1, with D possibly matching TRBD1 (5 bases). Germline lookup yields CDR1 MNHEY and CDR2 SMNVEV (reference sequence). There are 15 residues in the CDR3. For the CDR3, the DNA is TGTGCCAGCAGTTTATCCCAGGGTTTGGGTACTGAAGCCTTCTTT. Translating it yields CASSLSQGLGTEAFF.

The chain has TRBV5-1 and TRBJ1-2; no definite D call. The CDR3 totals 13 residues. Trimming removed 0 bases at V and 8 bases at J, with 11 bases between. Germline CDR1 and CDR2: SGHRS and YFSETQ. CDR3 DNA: TGCGCCAGCAGCTTGGACTCAACGCTCGGCTACACCTTC. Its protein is CASSLDSTLGYTF. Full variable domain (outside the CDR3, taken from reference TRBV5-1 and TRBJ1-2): KAGVTQTPRYLIKTRGQQVTLSCSPISGHRSVSWYQQTPGQGLQFLFEYFSETQRNKGNFPGRFSGRQFSNSRSEMNVSTLELGDSALYLCASSLDSTLGYTFGSGTRLTVV.

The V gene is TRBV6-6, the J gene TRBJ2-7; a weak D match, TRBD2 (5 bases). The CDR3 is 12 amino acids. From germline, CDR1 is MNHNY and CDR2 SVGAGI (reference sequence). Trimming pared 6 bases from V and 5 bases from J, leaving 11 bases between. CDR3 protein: CASRKPGDEQYF. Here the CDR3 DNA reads TGTGCCAGCAGGAAGCCCGGGGACGAGCAGTACTTC.